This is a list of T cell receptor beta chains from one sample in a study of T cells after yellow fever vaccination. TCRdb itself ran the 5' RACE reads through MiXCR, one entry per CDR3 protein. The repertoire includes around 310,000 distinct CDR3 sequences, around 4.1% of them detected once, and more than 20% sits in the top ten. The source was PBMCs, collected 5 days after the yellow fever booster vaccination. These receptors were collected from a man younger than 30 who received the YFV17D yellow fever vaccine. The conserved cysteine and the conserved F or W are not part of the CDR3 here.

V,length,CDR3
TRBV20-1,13,SASPLRVLRQPQH
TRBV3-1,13,ASSPVVAGGNIQY
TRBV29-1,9,SVVVNYGYT
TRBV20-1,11,SSGEAGNGPQH
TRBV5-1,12,ASSLEAVRETQY
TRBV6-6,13,ASRPTGGRNEKLF
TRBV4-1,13,ASSPQTGGWETQY
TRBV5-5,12,ASSLRIPDSPLH
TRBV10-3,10,AISEPRFPYT
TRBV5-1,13,ASSPDPGAGETQY
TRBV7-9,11,ASRGGSSYEQY
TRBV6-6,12,ASSYRNPSTRLF
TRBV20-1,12,SATPAGGSEKLF
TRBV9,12,ASSVGFGNSPLH
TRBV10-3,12,AISVSADNYGYT
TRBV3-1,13,ASSQGQLGAQPQH
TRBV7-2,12,ASSLRRGVDTQY
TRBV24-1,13,ATSDIRGVTGELF
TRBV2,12,ASSEARQQETQY
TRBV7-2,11,ASSRGAGGFAF
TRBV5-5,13,ASSLLVRGGDTQY
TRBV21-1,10,ASRREMQPQH